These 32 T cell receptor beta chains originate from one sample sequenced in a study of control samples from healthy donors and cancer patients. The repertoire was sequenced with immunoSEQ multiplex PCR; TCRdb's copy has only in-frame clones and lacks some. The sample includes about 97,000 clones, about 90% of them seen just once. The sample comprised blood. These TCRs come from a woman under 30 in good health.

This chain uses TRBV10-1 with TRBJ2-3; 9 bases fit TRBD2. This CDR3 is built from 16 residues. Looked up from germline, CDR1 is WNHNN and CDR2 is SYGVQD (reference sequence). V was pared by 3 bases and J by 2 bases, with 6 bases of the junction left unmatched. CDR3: CASSDRRGGFTDTQYF. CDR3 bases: TGCGCCAGCAGTGACCGGCGGGGGGGCTTCACAGATACGCAGTATTTT.

For the CDR3, the DNA is TGTGCCAGCAGCTTATTCCGTGGTGTCAACACCATATATTTT. It translates to CASSLFRGVNTIYF. The V gene is TRBV11-1, the J gene TRBJ1-3, with no clear D. The CDR3 is made up of 14 amino acids. Trimming removed 2 bases at V and 7 bases at J, with 12 bases between. In germline, CDR1 is SGHAT, CDR2 FQDESV (reference sequence).

The CDR3 protein is CASSSIGGNEQFF. The CDR3 bases are TGTGCCAGCAGCTCGATAGGGGGGAATGAGCAGTTCTTC. V and J are TRBV11-1 and TRBJ2-1; either TRBD1 or TRBD2 may fit D (6 bases each). The V and J ends lost 4 bases and 7 bases respectively, with 11 bases between them. Per the germline V gene, CDR1 is SGHAT and CDR2 is FQDESV (reference sequence). This CDR3 is 13 amino acids long.

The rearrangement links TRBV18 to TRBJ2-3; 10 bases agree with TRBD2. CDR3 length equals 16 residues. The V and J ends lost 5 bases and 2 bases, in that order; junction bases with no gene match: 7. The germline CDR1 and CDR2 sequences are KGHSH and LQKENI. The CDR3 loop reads CASSSLTSGLTDTQYF. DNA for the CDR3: TGTGCCAGCTCATCCCTGACTAGCGGGCTCACAGATACGCAGTATTTT.

CDR3 loop: CASSPGGSGGAHLAKNIQYF. The CDR3 coding sequence is TGTGCCAGCAGCCCCGGGGGGAGCGGGGGGGCCCACTTAGCCAAAAACATTCAGTACTTC. V and J are TRBV4-2 and TRBJ2-4; 10 nucleotides line up with TRBD2. Looked up from germline, CDR1 is LGHNA and CDR2 is YNFKEQ. This CDR3 region has 20 residues. V was pared by 4 bases and J by 0 bases, with 15 bases of the junction left unmatched.

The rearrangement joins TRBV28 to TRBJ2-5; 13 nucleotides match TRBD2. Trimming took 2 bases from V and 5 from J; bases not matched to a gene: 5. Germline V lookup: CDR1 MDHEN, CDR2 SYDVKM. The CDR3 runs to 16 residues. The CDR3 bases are TGTGCCAGCAGTTTAACTAGCGGGGGGGTAGTGGAGACCCAGTACTTC. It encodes CASSLTSGGVVETQYF.

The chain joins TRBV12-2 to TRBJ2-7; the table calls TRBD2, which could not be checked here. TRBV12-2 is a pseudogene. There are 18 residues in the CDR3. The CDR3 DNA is TGTGCAAGTCGCGCCACCGGGACTAGCGGGAGTCAACCCTACGAGCAGTACTTC. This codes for CASRATGTSGSQPYEQYF.

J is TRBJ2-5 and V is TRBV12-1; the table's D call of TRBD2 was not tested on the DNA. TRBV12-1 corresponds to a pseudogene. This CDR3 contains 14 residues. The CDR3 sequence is CASSLGLAYETQYF. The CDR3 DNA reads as TGTGCCAGCAGCTTGGGACTAGCGTACGAGACCCAGTACTTC.

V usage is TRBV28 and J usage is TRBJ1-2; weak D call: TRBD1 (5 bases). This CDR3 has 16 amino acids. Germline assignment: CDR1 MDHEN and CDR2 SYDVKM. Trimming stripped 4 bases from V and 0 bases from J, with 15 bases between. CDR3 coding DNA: TGTGCCAGCAGTTGGGGGTTCGGGTTCACTAACTATGGCTACACCTTC. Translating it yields CASSWGFGFTNYGYTF.

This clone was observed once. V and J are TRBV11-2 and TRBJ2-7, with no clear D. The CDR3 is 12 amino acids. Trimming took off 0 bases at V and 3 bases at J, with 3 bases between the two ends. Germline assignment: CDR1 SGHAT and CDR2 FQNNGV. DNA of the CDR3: TGTGCCAGCAGCTTAGACATCTACGAGCAGTACTTC. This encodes CASSLDIYEQYF.

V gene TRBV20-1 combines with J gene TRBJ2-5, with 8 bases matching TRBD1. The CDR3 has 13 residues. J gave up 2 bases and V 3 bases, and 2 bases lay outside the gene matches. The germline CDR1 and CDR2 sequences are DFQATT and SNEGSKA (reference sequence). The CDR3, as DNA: TGCAGTGCTAGTCGGACAGGGCAAGAGACCCAGTACTTC. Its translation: CSASRTGQETQYF.

The CDR3 region is CASSWAHNSPLHF. The CDR3 nucleotides are TGTGCCAGCAGCTGGGCCCATAATTCACCCCTCCACTTT. The chain recombines TRBV7-2 with TRBJ1-6, with no clear D. Trimming stripped 4 bases from V and 5 bases from J, with 6 bases between. The CDR3 contains 13 residues. CDR1 SGHTA and CDR2 FQGNSA come from the germline V gene.

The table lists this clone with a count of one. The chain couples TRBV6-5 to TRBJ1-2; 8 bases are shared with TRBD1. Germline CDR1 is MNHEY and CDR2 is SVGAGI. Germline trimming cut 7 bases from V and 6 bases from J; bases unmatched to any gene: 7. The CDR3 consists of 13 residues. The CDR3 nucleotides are TGTGCCAGCAAACCACCACAGGGGGATGGCTACACCTTC. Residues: CASKPPQGDGYTF.

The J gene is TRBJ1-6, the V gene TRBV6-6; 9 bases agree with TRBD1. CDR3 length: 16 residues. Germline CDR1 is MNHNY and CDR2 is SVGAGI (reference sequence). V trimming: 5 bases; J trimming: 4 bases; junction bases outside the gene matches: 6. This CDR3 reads CASSPRTGAYNSPLHF. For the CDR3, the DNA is TGTGCCAGCAGTCCCCGGACAGGGGCTTATAATTCACCCCTCCACTTT.

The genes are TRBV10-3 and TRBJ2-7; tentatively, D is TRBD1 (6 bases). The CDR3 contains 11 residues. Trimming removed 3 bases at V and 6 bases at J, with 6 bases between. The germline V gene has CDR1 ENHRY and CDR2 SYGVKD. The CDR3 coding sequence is TGTGCCATCAGTGAAGGGGGCGAGCAGTACTTC. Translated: CAISEGGEQYF.

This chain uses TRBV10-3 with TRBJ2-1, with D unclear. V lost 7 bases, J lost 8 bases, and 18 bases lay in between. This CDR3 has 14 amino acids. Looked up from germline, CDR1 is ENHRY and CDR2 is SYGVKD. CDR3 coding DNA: TGTGCCATCAAGAATTGGGATCTACGGGATGAGCAGTTCTTC. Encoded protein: CAIKNWDLRDEQFF.

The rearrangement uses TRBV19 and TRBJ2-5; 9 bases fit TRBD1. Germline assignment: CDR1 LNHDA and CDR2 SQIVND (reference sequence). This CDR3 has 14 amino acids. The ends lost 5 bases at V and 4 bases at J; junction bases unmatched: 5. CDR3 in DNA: TGTGCCAGTAGTGACAGGGGGTTGGGAGAGACCCAGTACTTC. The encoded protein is CASSDRGLGETQYF.

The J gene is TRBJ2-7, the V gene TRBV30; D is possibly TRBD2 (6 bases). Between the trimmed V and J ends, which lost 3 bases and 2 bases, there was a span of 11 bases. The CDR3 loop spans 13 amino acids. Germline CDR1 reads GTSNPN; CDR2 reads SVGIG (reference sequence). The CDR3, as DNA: TGTGCCTGGAGACGCGGGGCCGCCTACGAGCAGTACTTC. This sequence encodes CAWRRGAAYEQYF.

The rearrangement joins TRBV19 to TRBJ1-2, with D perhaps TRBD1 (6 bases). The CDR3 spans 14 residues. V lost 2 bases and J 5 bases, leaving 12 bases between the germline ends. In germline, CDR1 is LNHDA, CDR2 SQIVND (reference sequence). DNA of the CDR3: TGTGCCAGTAGTATAATCGCAGGGGCTTATGGCTACACCTTC. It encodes CASSIIAGAYGYTF.

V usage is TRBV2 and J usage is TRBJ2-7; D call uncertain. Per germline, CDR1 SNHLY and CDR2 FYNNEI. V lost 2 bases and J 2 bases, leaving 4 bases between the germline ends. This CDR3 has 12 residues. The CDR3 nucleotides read TGTGCCAGCAGTGAAAGTACCTACGAGCAGTACTTC. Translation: CASSESTYEQYF.

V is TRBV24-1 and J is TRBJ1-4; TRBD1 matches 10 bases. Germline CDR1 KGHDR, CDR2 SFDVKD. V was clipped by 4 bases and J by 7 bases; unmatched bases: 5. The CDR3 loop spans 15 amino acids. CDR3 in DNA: TGTGCCACCAGTGACTCCGGACAGGGGGGTGAAAAACTGTTTTTT. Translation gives CATSDSGQGGEKLFF.

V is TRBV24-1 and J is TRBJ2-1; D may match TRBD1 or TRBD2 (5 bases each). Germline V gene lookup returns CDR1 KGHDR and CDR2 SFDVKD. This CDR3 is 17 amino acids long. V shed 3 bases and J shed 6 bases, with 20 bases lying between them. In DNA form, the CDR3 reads TGTGCCACCAGTGATCAGTGGGGGTCAGTGATCCGCAATGAGCAGTTCTTC. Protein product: CATSDQWGSVIRNEQFF.

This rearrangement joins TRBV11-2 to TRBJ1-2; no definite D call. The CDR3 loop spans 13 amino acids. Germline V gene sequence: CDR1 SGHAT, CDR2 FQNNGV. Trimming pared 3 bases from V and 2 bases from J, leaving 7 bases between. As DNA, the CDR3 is TGTGCCAGCAGCTTTAAGGGAAACTATGGCTACACCTTC. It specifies CASSFKGNYGYTF. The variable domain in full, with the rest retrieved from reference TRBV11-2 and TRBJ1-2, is EAGVAQSPRYKIIEKRQSVAFWCNPISGHATLYWYQQILGQGPKLLIQFQNNGVVDDSQLPKDRFSAERLKGVDSTLKIQPAKLEDSAVYLCASSFKGNYGYTFGSGTRLTVV.

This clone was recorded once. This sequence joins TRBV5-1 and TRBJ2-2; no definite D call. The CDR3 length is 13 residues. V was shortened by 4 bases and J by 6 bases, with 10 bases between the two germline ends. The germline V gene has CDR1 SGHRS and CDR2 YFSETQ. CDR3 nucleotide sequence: TGCGCCAGCAGCCCGGAATGGGCCGGGGAGCTGTTTTTT. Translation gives CASSPEWAGELFF.

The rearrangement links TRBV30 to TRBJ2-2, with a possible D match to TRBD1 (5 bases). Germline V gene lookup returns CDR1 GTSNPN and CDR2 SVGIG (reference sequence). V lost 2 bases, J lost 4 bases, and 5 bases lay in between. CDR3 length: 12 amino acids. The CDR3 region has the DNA TGTGCCTGGAGTCAGGGCACCGGGGAGCTGTTTTTT. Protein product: CAWSQGTGELFF.

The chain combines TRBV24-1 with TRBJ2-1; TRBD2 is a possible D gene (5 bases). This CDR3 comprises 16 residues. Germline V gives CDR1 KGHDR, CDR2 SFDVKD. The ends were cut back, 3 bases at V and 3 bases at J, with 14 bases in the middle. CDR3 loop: CATSDRSEKSYNEQFF. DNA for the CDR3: TGTGCCACCAGTGATCGTAGCGAAAAAAGCTACAATGAGCAGTTCTTC.

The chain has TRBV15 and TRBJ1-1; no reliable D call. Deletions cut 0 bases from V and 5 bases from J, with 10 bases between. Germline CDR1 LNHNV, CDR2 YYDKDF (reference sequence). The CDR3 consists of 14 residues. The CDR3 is CATSRDFGSTEAFF. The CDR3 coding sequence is TGTGCCACCAGCAGAGATTTCGGGTCAACTGAAGCTTTCTTT.

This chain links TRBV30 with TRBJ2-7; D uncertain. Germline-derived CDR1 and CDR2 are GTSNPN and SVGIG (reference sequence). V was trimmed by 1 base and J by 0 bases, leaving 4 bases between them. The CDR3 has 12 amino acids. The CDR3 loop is CAWSAASYEQYF. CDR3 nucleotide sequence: TGTGCCTGGAGTGCGGCCTCCTACGAGCAGTACTTC.

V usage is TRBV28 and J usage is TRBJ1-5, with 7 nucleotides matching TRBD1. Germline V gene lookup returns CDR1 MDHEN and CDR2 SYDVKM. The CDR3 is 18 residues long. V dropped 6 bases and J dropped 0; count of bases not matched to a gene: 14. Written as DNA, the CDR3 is TGTGCCAGCAGCCTCGGGACAGTCGGGGCATATAGCAATCAGCCCCAGCATTTT. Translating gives CASSLGTVGAYSNQPQHF.

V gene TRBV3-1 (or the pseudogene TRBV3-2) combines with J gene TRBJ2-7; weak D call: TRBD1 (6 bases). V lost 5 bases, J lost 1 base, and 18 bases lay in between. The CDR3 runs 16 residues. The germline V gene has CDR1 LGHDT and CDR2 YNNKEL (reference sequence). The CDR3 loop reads CASSYLGQIVSYEQYF. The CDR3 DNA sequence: TGTGCCAGCAGCTACCTAGGACAGATTGTTTCCTACGAGCAGTACTTC.

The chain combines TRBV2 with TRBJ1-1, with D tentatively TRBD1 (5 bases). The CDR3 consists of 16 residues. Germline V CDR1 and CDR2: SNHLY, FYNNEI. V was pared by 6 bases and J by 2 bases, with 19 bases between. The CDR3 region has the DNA TGTGCCAGCAGGGGACGTTATCCAGGGCCCAACACTGAAGCTTTCTTT. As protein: CASRGRYPGPNTEAFF.

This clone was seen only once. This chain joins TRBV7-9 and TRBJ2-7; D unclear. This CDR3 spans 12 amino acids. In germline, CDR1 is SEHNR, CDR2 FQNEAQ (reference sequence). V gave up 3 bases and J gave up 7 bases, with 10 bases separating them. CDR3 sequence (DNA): TGTGCCAGCAGCTTGGGTGTTGGGGAGCAGTACTTC. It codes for CASSLGVGEQYF.